This TCR beta chain was sequenced for a study of T cell repertoires in cytomegalovirus infection. The sample holds many counts of this clonotype. As yet, its antigen is unknown. Whole-study results and caveats: Carriage of CMV together with the relevant HLA was identifiable through cumulative public TCR beta family frequency.

TCRdb itself ran the reads through MiXCR, one entry per CDR3 protein. In the table there are some 920,000 distinct CDR3 sequences, around a third of which are singletons. Trimming removed 5 bases from V and 2 bases from J; junction bases left unmatched: 9. Germline loops: CDR1 SGHTA, CDR2 FQGNSA. The CDR3 length is 16 residues. This clonotype was obtained from a human donor in good health (CMV status not recorded). Some clones in this sample may be carry-over from other donors' samples. This rearrangement joins TRBV7-2 to TRBJ1-2, with 9 positions matching TRBD1. The specimen was cultured CD8+ T cells from PBMCs, collected from culture after CMV antigen stimulation. DNA for the CDR3: TGTGCCAGCAGCCTCCGGGACAGGGATTACAACTATGGCTACACCTTC. Its protein is CASSLRDRDYNYGYTF.